Each of the 5 T cell receptor beta chains below was sequenced from the same sample in a study of cytomegalovirus exposure and HLA in healthy donors. The PCR had 60 Vbeta and 13 Jbeta primers. Profiling relied on immunoSEQ multiplex PCR, and the TCRdb table lists in-frame clones only, not all of them. The sample lists roughly 67,000 clones, around 80% occurring once. Sequenced sample: PBMCs. Receptor source: a woman aged 25-40 years in good health and CMV-seronegative.

This chain connects TRBV19 to TRBJ2-1; 9 bases agree with TRBD2. Germline CDR1 LNHDA, CDR2 SQIVND (reference sequence). The CDR3 sequence is 14 residues long. J lost 8 bases, V lost 7 bases, and 9 bases had no gene match. CDR3 region: CASNVGLARDEQFF. The CDR3 DNA follows: TGTGCCAGTAACGTAGGACTAGCGAGGGATGAGCAGTTCTTC.

This chain connects TRBV5-6 to TRBJ2-3, with 7 nucleotides matching TRBD1. CDR3 length: 15 amino acids. CDR1 is SGHDT, CDR2 YYEEEE, per germline. The V and J ends lost 2 bases and 5 bases, in that order; junction bases with no gene match: 8. This chain's CDR3 is CASSLNRGLIDTQYF. The CDR3 region has the DNA TGTGCCAGCAGCTTAAACAGGGGTTTGATAGATACGCAGTATTTT. The entire variable domain, with the rest obtained from reference TRBV5-6 and TRBJ2-3, is as follows: DAGVTQSPTHLIKTRGQQVTLRCSPKSGHDTVSWYQQALGQGPQFIFQYYEEEERQRGNFPDRFSGHQFPNYSSELNVNALLLGDSALYLCASSLNRGLIDTQYFGPGTRLTVL.

V is TRBV7-2 and J is TRBJ2-7; 9 bases fit TRBD1. The CDR3 consists of 13 residues. Germline-derived CDR1 and CDR2 are SGHTA and FQGNSA. The trim removed 4 bases at V and 5 bases at J, leaving 3 bases unmatched. CDR3 nucleotides: TGTGCCAGCAGCTCCCGGGACAGGGACGAGCAGTACTTC. Translating it yields CASSSRDRDEQYF. The variable domain in full, completed from reference TRBV7-2 and TRBJ2-7, reads GAGVSQSPSNKVTEKGKDVELRCDPISGHTALYWYRQSLGQGLEFLIYFQGNSAPDKSGLPSDRFSAERTGGSVSTLTIQRTQQEDSAVYLCASSSRDRDEQYFGPGTRLTVT.

V and J are TRBV2 and TRBJ2-7; D unclear. CDR1 SNHLY and CDR2 FYNNEI come from the germline V gene. The CDR3 consists of 13 residues. Between the trimmed V and J ends, which lost 4 bases and 0 bases, there was a span of 7 bases. CDR3: CASSVGRSYEQYF. For the CDR3, the DNA is TGTGCCAGCAGTGTCGGTCGCTCCTACGAGCAGTACTTC.

The J gene is TRBJ1-2, the V gene TRBV7-9, with TRBD1 identical over 8 bases. Trimming took 4 bases from V and 8 from J; bases not matched to a gene: 9. The CDR3 runs to 14 residues. CDR1 and CDR2 from the germline V gene are SEHNR and FQNEAQ (reference sequence). Written as DNA, the CDR3 is TGTGCCAGCAGCTGGACAGGGCCATACGAAGGCTACACCTTC. As protein: CASSWTGPYEGYTF. The complete variable domain, with remaining parts taken from reference TRBV7-9 and TRBJ1-2, reads DTGVSQNPRHKITKRGQNVTFRCDPISEHNRLYWYRQTLGQGPEFLTYFQNEAQLEKSRLLSDRFSAERPKGSFSTLEIQRTEQGDSAMYLCASSWTGPYEGYTFGSGTRLTVV.